This T cell receptor beta chain emerged from a study of blood T cells in healthy people across ages. Study findings and constraints: Any changes in expanded clonotypes were possibly confounded, as donor CMV status remained unknown.

From germline, CDR1 is SGHAT and CDR2 FQNNGV. This CDR3 region has 15 residues. The V end was cut by 0 bases, the J end by 4 bases, with 11 bases between. With regard to this clonotype: Antigen specificity is unknown.

Sample-barcoded 5' priming and a J-beta primer mix drove a second PCR of about 6 to 12 cycles. Each CDR3 protein gets one entry after TCRdb re-called the 5' RACE reads with MiXCR. This sample has 700,000 to 800,000 distinct CDR3 sequences, with 40% to 45% found just once. The sequencing input was blood. The origin of this receptor is a woman in her fifties or sixties in good health. The V and J genes are TRBV11-2 and TRBJ2-3, with D possibly being TRBD2 (6 bases). The CDR3 region is CASSLDRGFADTQYF. The DNA of the CDR3 is TGTGCCAGCAGCTTAGATCGGGGGTTCGCAGATACGCAGTATTTT.